The 4 T cell receptor beta chains reported below all come from one sample, sequenced in a study of blood T cell repertoires in COVID-19. Sequenced by immunoSEQ multiplex PCR; TCRdb stores in-frame clones only, minus some. The sample has about 400,000 clones; nearly 90% are singletons. Sequencing used PBMCs or T cells enriched from blood (not recorded which). The source of these receptors is a woman between 18 and 29 years old with acute COVID-19.

This clone was recorded a few times. The chain couples TRBV11-2 to TRBJ1-5, with TRBD1 matching over 7 bases. The CDR3 runs to 18 residues. Losses at the gene ends were 0 bases for V and 2 bases for J; bases not matched to a gene: 10. Germline CDR1 reads SGHAT; CDR2 reads FQNNGV. This chain's CDR3 is CASSLDLKTGLGNQPQHF. The CDR3, as DNA: TGTGCCAGCAGCTTAGACTTAAAGACAGGGCTGGGCAATCAGCCCCAGCATTTT.

The V and J genes are TRBV25-1 and TRBJ2-1, with 9 bases lining up with TRBD2. The CDR3 is made up of 17 amino acids. The V segment lost 6 bases and the J segment 2 bases; nucleotides outside the gene matches: 11. The germline gives CDR1 MGHDK, CDR2 SYGVNS. In DNA, the CDR3 is TGTGCCAGCAGAGTTAACATCGGGACTAGCACCTACAATGAGCAGTTCTTC. Translation: CASRVNIGTSTYNEQFF.

The chain carries TRBV6-5 and TRBJ1-2; weak D call: TRBD1 (6 bases). In germline, CDR1 is MNHEY, CDR2 SVGAGI. The CDR3 covers 15 residues. The ends were cut back, 0 bases at V and 6 bases at J, with 14 bases in the middle. DNA of the CDR3: TGTGCCAGCAGTTACTCGAGGGCAGGGGATAATGGCTACACCTTC. It encodes CASSYSRAGDNGYTF.

The chain links TRBV12-3 or TRBV12-4 to TRBJ1-2, with TRBD1 matching over 7 bases. V was pared by 5 bases and J by 9 bases, with 6 bases of the junction left unmatched. The CDR3 contains 12 residues. The CDR3, as DNA: TGTGCCAGCAGTATCCACAGGGGACGCTACACCTTC. Its protein product is CASSIHRGRYTF.